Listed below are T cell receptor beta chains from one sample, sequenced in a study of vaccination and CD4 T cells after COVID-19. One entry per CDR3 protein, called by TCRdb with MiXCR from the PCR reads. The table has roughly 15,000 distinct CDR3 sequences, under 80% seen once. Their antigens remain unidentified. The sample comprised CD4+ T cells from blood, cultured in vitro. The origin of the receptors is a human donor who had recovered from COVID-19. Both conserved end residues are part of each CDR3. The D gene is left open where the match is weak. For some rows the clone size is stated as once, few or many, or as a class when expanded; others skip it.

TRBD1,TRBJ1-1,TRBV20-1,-,CSASAGTGGGTEAFF,TGCAGTGCTAGCGCCGGGACAGGGGGTGGCACTGAAGCTTTCTTT
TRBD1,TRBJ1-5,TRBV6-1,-,CASGQGAYISNQPQHF,TGTGCCAGCGGCCAGGGGGCCTATATTAGCAATCAGCCCCAGCATTTT
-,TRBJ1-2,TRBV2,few,CASRPALYGYTF,TGTGCCAGCAGGCCGGCCCTCTATGGCTACACCTTC
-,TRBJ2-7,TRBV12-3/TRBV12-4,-,CASRSGSSEGKQYF,TGTGCCAGCAGGTCCGGGAGTAGCGAGGGAAAGCAGTACTTC
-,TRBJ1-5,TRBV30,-,CAWSLVFSNQPQHF,TGTGCCTGGAGCCTAGTTTTTAGCAATCAGCCCCAGCATTTT
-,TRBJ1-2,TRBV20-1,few,CSAREADYGYTF,TGCAGTGCTAGAGAGGCGGATTATGGCTACACCTTC
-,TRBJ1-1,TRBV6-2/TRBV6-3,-,CASSPQGGGGTEAFF,TGTGCCAGCAGTCCCCAAGGGGGGGGGGGCACTGAAGCTTTCTTT
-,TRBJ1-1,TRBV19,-,CAVSSTGGNPEAFF,TGTGCCGTCAGCTCTACGGGGGGGAACCCTGAAGCTTTCTTT
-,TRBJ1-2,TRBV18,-,CASSPSGGEGYGYTF,TGTGCCAGCTCACCCAGCGGCGGGGAGGGCTATGGCTACACCTTC
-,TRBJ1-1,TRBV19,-,CASSILGMNTEAFF,TGTGCCAGTAGTATCTTAGGGATGAACACTGAAGCTTTCTTT
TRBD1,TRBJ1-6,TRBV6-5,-,CASSYLGDRGDSPLHF,TGTGCCAGCAGTTACCTGGGGGACAGGGGTGATTCACCCCTCCACTTT
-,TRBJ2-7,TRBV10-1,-,CASSGGNSYEQYF,TGCGCCAGCAGTGGCGGGAACTCCTACGAGCAGTACTTC
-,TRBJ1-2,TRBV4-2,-,CASSQAAPQGGDGYTF,TGTGCCAGCAGCCAAGCAGCGCCCCAGGGAGGAGATGGCTACACCTTC
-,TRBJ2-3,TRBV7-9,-,CASSLGSPTDTQYF,TGTGCCAGCAGCTTAGGATCGCCCACAGATACGCAGTATTTT
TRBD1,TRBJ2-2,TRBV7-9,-,CASSPRTGWDTGELFF,TGTGCCAGCAGCCCCCGGACAGGGTGGGACACCGGGGAGCTGTTTTTT
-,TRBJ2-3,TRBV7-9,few,CASSRGGPSTDTQYF,TGTGCCAGCAGCCGCGGGGGCCCCAGCACAGATACGCAGTATTTT
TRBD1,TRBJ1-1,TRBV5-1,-,CASSLSTGMNTEAFF,TGCGCCAGCAGCTTATCGACAGGGATGAACACTGAAGCTTTCTTT
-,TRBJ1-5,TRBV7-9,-,CASSPETYYSNQPQHF,TGTGCCAGCAGCCCAGAAACGTACTATAGCAATCAGCCCCAGCATTTT
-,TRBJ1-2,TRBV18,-,CASSPPIRQTFYGYTF,TGTGCCAGCTCACCACCGATTCGACAAACCTTCTATGGCTACACCTTC
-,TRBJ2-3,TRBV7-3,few,CASSPRGGRRTDTQYF,TGTGCCAGCAGCCCCAGGGGGGGGCGACGCACAGATACGCAGTATTTT
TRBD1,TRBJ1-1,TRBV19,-,CASRGTVTAFF,TGTGCCAGTAGGGGGACAGTCACGGCTTTCTTT
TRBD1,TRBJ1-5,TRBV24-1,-,CATRAGTGPREPQHF,TGTGCCACCAGAGCCGGGACAGGGCCTAGGGAGCCCCAGCATTTT
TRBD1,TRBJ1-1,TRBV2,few,CASSVRTGGLNTEAFF,TGTGCCAGCAGTGTCCGGACAGGGGGCTTGAACACTGAAGCTTTCTTT
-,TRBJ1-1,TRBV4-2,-,CASSQDPITNTEAFF,TGTGCCAGCAGCCAAGATCCGATAACGAACACTGAAGCTTTCTTT
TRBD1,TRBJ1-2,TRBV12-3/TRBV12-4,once,CASSLRAGGYGYTF,TGTGCCAGCAGTTTAAGGGCAGGGGGTTATGGCTACACCTTC
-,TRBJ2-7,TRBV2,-,CASSLNYEQYF,TGTGCCAGCAGTCTAAACTACGAGCAGTACTTC
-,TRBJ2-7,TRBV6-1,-,CASSATRGSYEQYF,TGTGCCAGCAGCGCTACCAGGGGTTCCTACGAGCAGTACTTC